The clone carrying this T cell receptor (beta chain) has a single count. A junction boundary mismatches the germline segment, possibly from a read error. The sample comes from a study of human T cells and chemical hapten exposure. Time point of the sample: pre-sensitization, week 0. Treatment noted: therapeutic diphenylcyclopropenone sensitization with weekly scalp DPC. Each patch test followed a blood draw. TCRdb re-called the RACE reads through MiXCR, storing one row per CDR3 protein. Among 350,000 to 400,000 distinct CDR3 sequences listed, about 5.1% were seen once. Looked up from germline, CDR1 is LGHDT and CDR2 is YNNKEL (reference sequence). The CDR3 is made up of 15 amino acids.

The V gene is TRBV3-1, the J gene TRBJ2-2; 10 bases agree with TRBD2. The sequence derives from a woman between 45 and 65 years old with alopecia areata. Some clones in this sample may be carry-over from other donors' samples. The sequencing used whole blood, collected in connection with sensitization to the hapten diphenylcyclopropenone (DPC). The CDR3 protein is CAGSQLAGIAGELFF. CDR3 in DNA: TGTGCCGGCAGCCAACTAGCGGGGATAGCCGGGGAGCTGTTTTTT.